Listed below are T cell receptor beta chains from one sample, sequenced in a study of shared clonotypes between healthy human individuals. Generated by immunoSEQ multiplex PCR, the TCRdb table keeps only in-frame clones and is missing some. The data hold roughly 2,500,000 clones, with 93% observed a single time. Material for sequencing was naive CD4+ T cells from PBMCs. These receptors all stem from a man younger than 30 in good health. Some clones in this sample may be carry-over from other donors' samples. Each CDR3 is given with its conserved first and last residue. The order of the fields is J gene, V gene, D gene, clone size, CDR3 protein, CDR3 DNA. D genes are given only for firm matches. Clone size appears in some rows only: once, few, many, or a class for an expanded clone.

>TRBJ2-7|TRBV7-9|TRBD1|-
CASSTGQSGSYEQYF
TGTGCCAGCAGCACGGGACAGTCCGGCTCCTACGAGCAGTACTTC
>TRBJ2-1|TRBV7-3|TRBD2|-
CASSPSGTTVTNEQFF
TGTGCCAGCAGCCCATCCGGGACTACCGTTACCAATGAGCAGTTCTTC
>TRBJ1-2|TRBV5-4|TRBD1|-
CASSSDRAYGYTF
TGTGCCAGCAGCTCCGACAGGGCTTATGGCTACACCTTC
>TRBJ1-4|TRBV29-1|-|-
CSVSHRNEKLFF
TGCAGCGTCTCACATCGGAATGAAAAACTGTTTTTT
>TRBJ2-7|TRBV7-9|-|-
CASSLVRSGSYEQYF
TGTGCCAGCAGCTTAGTCAGAAGCGGTTCCTACGAGCAGTACTTC
>TRBJ1-6|TRBV28|-|-
CASSLRQRNSPLHF
TGTGCCAGCAGTTTACGACAGCGGAATTCACCCCTCCACTTT
>TRBJ1-4|TRBV10-3|TRBD1|once
CAISPSRAGGNEKLFF
TGTGCCATCAGCCCGAGCCGGGCAGGGGGGAATGAAAAACTGTTTTTT
>TRBJ2-7|TRBV6-1|-|-
CASSVAGREQYF
TGTGCCAGCAGTGTGGCTGGGCGCGAGCAGTACTTC
>TRBJ2-5|TRBV5-8|TRBD2|-
CASSWGRTSGSRETQYF
TGTGCCAGCAGCTGGGGGAGGACTAGCGGGAGTAGGGAGACCCAGTACTTC
>TRBJ2-1|TRBV18|-|-
CASSPLDYNEQFF
TGTGCCAGCTCACCACTCGACTACAATGAGCAGTTCTTC
>TRBJ2-3|TRBV2|-|-
CASLLLARTTDTQYF
TGTGCCAGCCTTCTCCTGGCTAGAACCACAGATACGCAGTATTTT
>TRBJ2-4|TRBV6-4|TRBD1|-
CASSDSSRTGVPLAKNIQYF
TGTGCCAGCAGTGACTCATCCAGGACAGGGGTTCCACTAGCCAAAAACATTCAGTACTTC
>TRBJ2-5|TRBV5-1|-|-
CASSYGPPAETQYF
TGCGCCAGCAGCTACGGACCCCCCGCGGAGACCCAGTACTTC
>TRBJ2-2|TRBV4-3|-|-
CASSQDRRGWTGELFF
TGCGCCAGCAGCCAAGATCGGAGGGGTTGGACCGGGGAGCTGTTTTTT
>TRBJ2-7|TRBV23-1|-|-
CATESTPGFRLRSSYEQYF
TGCGCCACCGAAAGTACACCAGGGTTCCGGCTTCGAAGCTCCTACGAGCAGTACTTC
>TRBJ2-1|TRBV5-1|TRBD2|-
CASSSPTSGRLNEQFF
TGCGCCAGCAGCTCCCCGACTAGCGGGAGGCTGAATGAGCAGTTCTTC
>TRBJ2-3|TRBV5-5|TRBD2|few
CASSLGLAASTDTQYF
TGTGCCAGCAGCTTGGGGCTAGCGGCTAGCACAGATACGCAGTATTTT
>TRBJ2-2|TRBV5-4|-|-
CASSFGVAGELFF
TGTGCCAGCAGCTTCGGGGTGGCCGGGGAGCTGTTTTTT
>TRBJ2-7|TRBV21-1|-|-
CASRLLTGGPFYEQYF
TGTGCCAGCAGACTCCTTACAGGAGGCCCTTTCTACGAGCAGTACTTC
>TRBJ1-4|TRBV27|-|-
CASSLKPGFFEKLFF
TGTGCCAGCAGTTTAAAACCAGGGTTTTTTGAAAAACTGTTTTTT
>TRBJ1-5|TRBV30|-|-
CAWTQGTGQPQHF
TGTGCCTGGACCCAAGGGACGGGTCAGCCCCAGCATTTT
>TRBJ2-7|TRBV10-3|-|once
CAISESLGTYYEQYF
TGTGCCATCAGTGAGTCTCTCGGGACTTACTACGAGCAGTACTTC
>TRBJ2-3|TRBV12-5|-|once
CASGLPGDTQYF
TGTGCTAGTGGTTTGCCAGGGGATACGCAGTATTTT
>TRBJ1-3|TRBV5-1|-|-
CASSLAPQKDIGNTIYF
TGCGCCAGCAGCTTGGCCCCCCAGAAAGACATTGGAAACACCATATATTTT
>TRBJ2-5|TRBV2|-|-
CASSLRGAGETQYF
TGTGCCAGCAGTCTCAGGGGTGCGGGAGAGACCCAGTACTTC
>TRBJ1-1|TRBV5-1|-|-
CASSPSGWDTEAFF
TGCGCCAGCAGCCCCTCAGGGTGGGATACTGAAGCTTTCTTT
>TRBJ2-7|TRBV18|TRBD1|-
CASSSGTGLSYEQYF
TGTGCCAGCTCCTCCGGGACAGGGCTATCCTACGAGCAGTACTTC
>TRBJ2-2|TRBV18|TRBD1|-
CASSLGTGNTGELFF
TGTGCCAGCTCACTAGGGACAGGGAACACCGGGGAGCTGTTTTTT
>TRBJ1-1|TRBV4-3|TRBD1|-
CASSQGQGANTEAFF
TGCGCCAGCAGCCAGGGACAGGGGGCGAACACTGAAGCTTTCTTT
>TRBJ2-7|TRBV5-1|TRBD1|-
CASSSVINGQGEQYF
TGCGCCAGCAGCTCAGTGATCAATGGACAGGGCGAGCAGTACTTC
>TRBJ2-7|TRBV4-1|TRBD2|-
CASRSNPGGSYEQYF
TGCGCCAGCCGCTCTAACCCGGGGGGCTCCTACGAGCAGTACTTC
>TRBJ2-1|TRBV4-1|-|-
CASSQVGFENNEQFF
TGCGCCAGCAGCCAAGTCGGCTTCGAAAACAATGAGCAGTTCTTC
>TRBJ2-3|TRBV6-6|-|-
CASSYTPGADTQYF
TGTGCCAGCAGTTACACTCCCGGGGCAGATACGCAGTATTTT
>TRBJ2-3|TRBV21-1|-|-
CARRVVTDTQYF
TGTGCCAGAAGGGTAGTCACAGATACGCAGTATTTT
>TRBJ1-5|TRBV28|-|-
CASSLGGVGDQPQHF
TGTGCCAGCAGTTTAGGGGGTGTGGGGGATCAGCCCCAGCATTTT
>TRBJ2-3|TRBV18|TRBD1|-
CASSPEQGADTQYF
TGTGCCAGCTCACCCGAACAGGGGGCGGATACGCAGTATTTT
>TRBJ2-1|TRBV28|-|-
CASSKKSSYNEQFF
TGTGCCAGCAGTAAAAAGAGCTCCTACAATGAGCAGTTCTTC